The 11 T cell receptor beta chains given below trace back to one sample, sequenced in a study of blood T cell repertoires in COVID-19. The data were produced by immunoSEQ multiplex PCR, yet TCRdb's version contains in-frame clones alone and is incomplete. The sample includes about 12,000 clones, approximately 70% of them seen just once. The sequenced material came from peripheral blood. All receptors derive from a man aged 60-69 years with COVID-19, enrolled during active disease.

The genes are TRBV2 and TRBJ2-2, with D perhaps TRBD2 (5 bases). Germline CDR1 is SNHLY and CDR2 is FYNNEI. CDR3 size: 15 residues. Trimming left V 2 bases short and J 3 bases short, with 10 bases between. CDR3 nucleotides: TGTGCCAGCAGTGAACGGGGTAGTTACACCGGGGAGCTGTTTTTT. As protein: CASSERGSYTGELFF.

This rearrangement joins TRBV2 to TRBJ1-1, with D unclear. Trimming cost V 5 bases and J 0 bases, with 7 bases left between them. Looked up from germline, CDR1 is SNHLY and CDR2 is FYNNEI. CDR3 size: 13 residues. The CDR3 nucleotides read TGTGCCAGCAGTTTTCAGGTGAACACTGAAGCTTTCTTT. Protein sequence: CASSFQVNTEAFF.

This clone appeared a few times. The chain links TRBV6-6 to TRBJ2-3, with D tentatively TRBD1 (6 bases). V was trimmed by 0 bases and J by 2 bases, leaving 12 bases between them. The CDR3 runs to 16 residues. In germline, CDR1 is MNHNY, CDR2 SVGAGI (reference sequence). The CDR3 loop reads CASSYSPTGFTDTQYF. CDR3 DNA: TGTGCCAGCAGTTACTCACCGACAGGATTCACAGATACGCAGTATTTT.

The CDR3 region is CASSPSGVYEDTQYF. The DNA of the CDR3 is TGTGCCAGCAGTCCCTCGGGGGTGTATGAAGATACGCAGTATTTT. The J gene is TRBJ2-3, the V gene TRBV6-5, with D maybe TRBD2 (6 bases). Germline V lookup: CDR1 MNHEY, CDR2 SVGAGI. The V end lost 5 bases, the J end lost 5 bases, and 17 bases lay between the germline ends. This CDR3 region has 15 residues.

The chain is built from TRBV16 and TRBJ2-1, with D maybe TRBD1 (5 bases). V shed 5 bases and J shed 0 bases, with 14 bases lying between them. Germline V gene data show CDR1 as KGHSY and CDR2 as FQNENV. This CDR3 is built from 16 residues. CDR3 sequence reads: CASSETPGSSYNEQFF. Written as DNA, the CDR3 is TGTGCCAGCAGCGAAACCCCAGGGTCCTCCTACAATGAGCAGTTCTTC.

The rearrangement uses TRBV28 and TRBJ2-7; D perhaps matches TRBD1 (7 bases). The V end lost 8 bases, the J end lost 3 bases, and 11 bases lay between the germline ends. The germline CDR1 and CDR2 sequences are MDHEN and SYDVKM. This CDR3 contains 12 residues. The CDR3 nucleotides are TGTGCCAGCGCGGGACAGTACTACGAGCAGTACTTC. It is translated as CASAGQYYEQYF.

This chain connects TRBV5-1 to TRBJ2-1; D might be TRBD2 (5 bases). The CDR3 length is 14 residues. The V gene lost 0 bases and the J gene lost 5 bases, with 9 bases spanning the gap. The germline gives CDR1 SGHRS, CDR2 YFSETQ. The CDR3 DNA reads as TGCGCCAGCAGCTTGGTTGCTAGCAACAATGAGCAGTTCTTC. Its translation: CASSLVASNNEQFF.

The V gene is TRBV14, the J gene TRBJ2-7; 8 bases match TRBD1. CDR3 length equals 15 residues. The trim removed 6 bases at V and 0 bases at J, leaving 7 bases unmatched. Germline lookup yields CDR1 SGHDN and CDR2 FVKESK. In DNA form, the CDR3 reads TGTGCCAGCAGGGGACAGGCTATAAGCTCCTACGAGCAGTACTTC. Amino acids: CASRGQAISSYEQYF.

This chain links TRBV11-2 with TRBJ2-2, with a weak D call TRBD2 (5 bases). Looked up from germline, CDR1 is SGHAT and CDR2 is FQNNGV. The CDR3 is 14 amino acids. The ends were cut back, 5 bases at V and 1 base at J, with 8 bases in the middle. For the CDR3, the DNA is TGTGCCAGCAGCCGTCGGGGGAACACCGGGGAGCTGTTTTTT. Translating it yields CASSRRGNTGELFF.

This clone was observed a few times. The V and J genes are TRBV7-2 and TRBJ1-1; D unresolved. With 4 bases removed from V and 4 bases from J, the gap between germline ends came to 13 bases. CDR3 length: 14 amino acids. Germline CDR1 and CDR2: SGHTA and FQGNSA. CDR3 loop: CASSSGLFGTEAFF. For the CDR3, the DNA is TGTGCCAGCAGCTCCGGGTTATTTGGCACTGAAGCTTTCTTT.

This chain connects TRBV11-2 to TRBJ2-7; D not resolved. The germline gives CDR1 SGHAT, CDR2 FQNNGV. V was pared by 0 bases and J by 4 bases, with 13 bases between. There are 15 residues in the CDR3. The DNA for the CDR3 is TGTGCCAGCAGCTTAGATCTGGGCCAAACTTACGAGCAGTACGTC. It codes for CASSLDLGQTYEQYV.